Listed below are T cell receptor beta chains from one sample, sequenced in a study of blood T cell repertoires in COVID-19. Profiled with immunoSEQ multiplex PCR; TCRdb holds only in-frame clones, not every one. The repertoire holds some 300,000 clones, with 75% to 90% as singletons. Sequencing was done on a sample of peripheral blood. All receptors derive from a woman aged 45-59 years with COVID-19, enrolled during active disease. Each CDR3 is given with its conserved first and last residue. The order of the fields is V gene, CDR3 protein.

V: TRBV19
CDR3: CASSIFPPREAFF

V: TRBV11-3
CDR3: CASSLYYGGTYEQYF

V: TRBV19
CDR3: CASSISGGGSTADTQYF

V: TRBV6-5
CDR3: CATRSTGELFF

V: TRBV27
CDR3: CASSLVLGELFF

V: TRBV27
CDR3: CASRGAQASYGYTF

V: TRBV24-1
CDR3: CATEGPPGRAYSSYNEQFF

V: TRBV30
CDR3: CAWRAGGQGPYEQYF

V: TRBV3-1/TRBV3-2
CDR3: CAAGDMNTEAFF

V: TRBV7-2
CDR3: CASSLGGNRVRTDTQYF

V: TRBV7-9
CDR3: CASSRRDLYEQYF

V: TRBV3-1/TRBV3-2
CDR3: CASSQGDYRDPFF

V: TRBV25-1
CDR3: CASSEPNAGEQFF

V: TRBV10-1
CDR3: CASSDLAPSSYNEQFF

V: TRBV29-1
CDR3: CSVEAGAYSYNEQFF

V: TRBV6-1
CDR3: CASSEFRTTEAFF

V: TRBV5-1
CDR3: CASSLGAGYNSPLHF

V: TRBV4-1
CDR3: CASSLVWDSHQETQYF

V: TRBV11-2
CDR3: CASSLGLTEAFF

V: TRBV5-1
CDR3: CASSSGGRDEKLFF

V: TRBV11-3
CDR3: CASSLTSGSSGGELFF

V: TRBV19
CDR3: CASYDRDGQPQHF

V: TRBV21-1
CDR3: CASSKERGFWNNEQFF